This note documents a single T cell receptor beta chain sequence. The antigen remains undetermined. Each donor was nominally healthy when sampled (though unrecorded immune exposures were likely). The entry originates in a study of cytomegalovirus exposure and HLA in healthy donors. General observations from the study: Most TCR sequences were seen very rarely across donors, but some public TCRs occurred in many. Relative to equally common others, HLA-associated TCR beta chains showed greater clonal expansion in a later analysis.

The V end was cut by 5 bases, the J end by 3 bases, with 17 bases between. This CDR3 region has 15 residues. CDR1 is KGHSH and CDR2 is LQKENI in the germline V gene. It was with 60 Vbeta and 13 Jbeta primers that the PCR ran. The assay was immunoSEQ multiplex PCR, and TCRdb's table has in-frame clones only and misses some. The data contain roughly 100,000 clones, around 80% of them singletons. The chain is built from TRBV18 and TRBJ2-7; weak D call: TRBD2 (6 bases). The receptor was derived from a woman under 30 in good health and CMV-seropositive. The source material was PBMCs. The CDR3 region has the DNA TGTGCCAGCTCAAGAGCGGGTGGCCCCCGCTACGAGCAGTACTTC. Protein sequence: CASSRAGGPRYEQYF.